Shown below are 31 T cell receptor beta chains from a single sample sequenced in a study of T-cell memory formation after mild COVID-19 (dated by TCRdb to the early 2020s). Libraries were constructed by 5' RACE. Sequencing relied on an Illumina NovaSeq 6000. TCRdb passed the public sequencing reads through fastp at Q25 and MiXCR, retaining productive beta sequences. Rows are unified per CDR3 protein, each entry keeping the most common DNA and genes. For this sample there are about 180,000 distinct CDR3 sequences; 15% to 20% appear just once. The top ten clones comprise about 2% of the sample. The sequenced sample consisted of PBMCs or a T cell subset sorted from them (not recorded which). Receptor source: an adult woman who had mild COVID-19 (a few samples of this study predate the infection). The sample titles of this study are shuffled in the database, so cell type and time point are left out; the donor was told from shared clones.

The genes are TRBV13 and TRBJ1-1; unclear D gene. The germline V and J ends were trimmed by 4 bases and 0 bases, with 15 bases remaining between them. CDR3 length: 16 residues. From germline, CDR1 is PRHDT and CDR2 FYEKMQ (reference sequence). CDR3 sequence (DNA): TGTGCCAGCAGCTCAATAGGAGGATGGCTGAACACTGAAGCTTTCTTT. It is translated as CASSSIGGWLNTEAFF.

The rearrangement joins TRBV5-1 to TRBJ1-2; no clear D gene. V dropped 0 bases and J dropped 0 bases, with 6 bases sitting between them. The CDR3 loop spans 14 amino acids. The V gene's germline CDR1 is SGHRS and CDR2 YFSETQ. In DNA, the CDR3 is TGCGCCAGCAGCTTGGATCCGACTAACTATGGCTACACCTTC. This translates into CASSLDPTNYGYTF.

This clonotype was picked up many times. The chain has TRBV10-2 and TRBJ1-2; perhaps TRBD1 as D (5 bases). Germline values: CDR1 WSHSY, CDR2 SAAADI. This CDR3 has 13 amino acids. V lost 0 bases to trimming and J lost 7 bases, with 9 bases between them. DNA for the CDR3: TGCGCCAGCAGTGAGTCGATAGGGGCTGGCTACACCTTC. Amino acid sequence: CASSESIGAGYTF.

This clonotype was recorded a few times. The chain has TRBV20-1 and TRBJ2-7; TRBD2 is a possible D gene (7 bases). The germline V gene encodes CDR1 DFQATT and CDR2 SNEGSKA (reference sequence). V lost 1 base to trimming and J lost 3 bases, with 13 bases between them. The CDR3 extends over 14 amino acids. Here the CDR3 reads CSARVGGANYEQYF. The CDR3 nucleotides read TGCAGTGCTAGAGTGGGGGGGGCCAACTACGAGCAGTACTTC.

The chain joins TRBV7-3 to TRBJ1-6; no reliable D call. Between the trimmed V and J ends, which lost 2 bases and 7 bases, there was a span of 6 bases. CDR1 and CDR2 (germline): SGHTA, FQGTGA. The CDR3 totals 13 residues. The CDR3 reads CASSLSANSPLHF. CDR3 coding DNA: TGTGCCAGCAGCTTATCGGCGAATTCACCCCTCCACTTT. The whole variable domain, remainder taken from reference TRBV7-3 and TRBJ1-6, is GAGVSQTPSNKVTEKGKYVELRCDPISGHTALYWYRQSLGQGPEFLIYFQGTGAADDSGLPNDRFFAVRPEGSVSTLKIQRTERGDSAVYLCASSLSANSPLHFGNGTRLTVT.

This clonotype was counted only a few times. The chain couples TRBV6-6 to TRBJ2-7, with 7 bases that match TRBD1. The CDR3 is 14 residues long. The V gene's germline CDR1 is MNHNY and CDR2 SVGAGI (reference sequence). V shed 4 bases, J shed 0 bases, and the junction held 3 bases outside the gene matches. CDR3 in DNA: TGTGCCAGCAGTTCGGGGACAGCCTCCTACGAGCAGTACTTC. It specifies CASSSGTASYEQYF.

The rearrangement joins TRBV20-1 to TRBJ1-2, with D possibly TRBD1 on 6 matching bases. The CDR3 extends over 12 amino acids. Trimming cost V 5 bases and J 5 bases, with 12 bases left between them. Looked up from germline, CDR1 is DFQATT and CDR2 is SNEGSKA (reference sequence). CDR3 sequence: CSAPRQVYGYTF. The CDR3, as DNA: TGCAGTGCTCCCCGACAGGTTTATGGCTACACCTTC.

This clonotype turned up a few times. V gene TRBV2 combines with J gene TRBJ2-3; D gene unclear. CDR3 size: 15 residues. The germline gives CDR1 SNHLY, CDR2 FYNNEI. The V end was cut by 4 bases, the J end by 2 bases, with 13 bases between. CDR3 nucleotides: TGTGCCAGCAGTGTAGGTGGGGTTTACACAGATACGCAGTATTTT. Its protein product is CASSVGGVYTDTQYF.

This clonotype was recorded only once. The gene calls are TRBV5-1 and TRBJ2-7; 9 bases align to TRBD1. V gave up 4 bases and J gave up 5 bases; unmatched junction bases: 4. The CDR3 sequence is 13 residues long. CDR1 is SGHRS and CDR2 is YFSETQ in the germline V gene. The CDR3 coding sequence is TGCGCCAGCAGCCGCCGGACAGGGGACGAGCAGTACTTC. Translation gives CASSRRTGDEQYF.

J is TRBJ2-2 and V is TRBV12-3 or TRBV12-4, with D unclear. This CDR3 has 15 amino acids. Trimming pared 7 bases from V and 3 bases from J, leaving 15 bases between. The CDR3 DNA reads as TGTGCCAGCACCCCCCAACGGCTGGACACCGGGGAGCTGTTTTTT. Protein product: CASTPQRLDTGELFF.

This clonotype was seen a few times. The V gene is TRBV24-1, the J gene TRBJ2-1; 8 bases line up with TRBD2. The CDR3 has 16 amino acids. Per the germline V gene, CDR1 is KGHDR and CDR2 is SFDVKD. The trim removed 5 bases at V and 5 bases at J, leaving 10 bases unmatched. CDR3 in amino acids: CATSAPHTGGDNEQFF. The CDR3 nucleotides are TGTGCCACCAGTGCCCCGCACACGGGAGGGGACAATGAGCAGTTCTTC.

Only a few counts were recorded for this clonotype. The J gene is TRBJ1-3, the V gene TRBV12-3 or TRBV12-4; TRBD1 is a possible D gene (6 bases). Trimming left V 3 bases short and J 7 bases short, with 13 bases between. CDR3 length equals 14 residues. The CDR3 coding sequence is TGTGCCAGCAGTTTTCGAACAGGGATCAACACCATATATTTT. Translating it yields CASSFRTGINTIYF.

This clonotype showed up just a few times. The chain links TRBV5-1 to TRBJ2-3, with D possibly being TRBD2 (6 bases). Trimming took off 6 bases at V and 4 bases at J, with 18 bases between the two ends. This CDR3 spans 15 amino acids. The germline gives CDR1 SGHRS, CDR2 YFSETQ. The CDR3 sequence is CASTSAGGPADTQYF. The CDR3 DNA reads as TGCGCCAGCACCTCAGCGGGCGGGCCGGCAGATACGCAGTATTTT. Using reference TRBV5-1 and TRBJ2-3 for the parts outside the CDR3, the full variable domain is KAGVTQTPRYLIKTRGQQVTLSCSPISGHRSVSWYQQTPGQGLQFLFEYFSETQRNKGNFPGRFSGRQFSNSRSEMNVSTLELGDSALYLCASTSAGGPADTQYFGPGTRLTVL.

This rearrangement joins TRBV12-3 or TRBV12-4 to TRBJ2-6; 12 nucleotides align to TRBD2. This CDR3 spans 18 amino acids. Trimming took 7 bases from V and 0 from J; bases not matched to a gene: 7. CDR3 sequence (DNA): TGTGCCAGCACCCCGGGACTAGCGGGTAGCTCTGGGGCCAACGTCCTGACTTTC. Its translation is CASTPGLAGSSGANVLTF.

In this sample, this clonotype turned up a few times. The V call is TRBV5-1, the J call TRBJ1-1; TRBD1 matches at 7 bases. Germline trimming cut 1 base from V and 1 base from J; bases unmatched to any gene: 4. CDR3 length: 15 residues. Looked up from germline, CDR1 is SGHRS and CDR2 is YFSETQ. CDR3 DNA sequence: TGCGCCAGCAGCTTGTTTTCAGGGGGGAACACTGAAGCTTTCTTT. Translation: CASSLFSGGNTEAFF.

The chain joins TRBV27 to TRBJ2-3; D is ambiguous. The CDR3 covers 15 residues. Germline V gives CDR1 MNHEY, CDR2 SMNVEV (reference sequence). V was pared by 5 bases and J by 5 bases, with 17 bases between. DNA for the CDR3: TGTGCCAGCAGTCGCCCGGGTTCCTGGGGAGATACGCAGTATTTT. Residues: CASSRPGSWGDTQYF.

The chain carries TRBV18 and TRBJ2-5; D unclear. V was pared by 3 bases and J by 2 bases, with 10 bases between. The CDR3 extends over 14 amino acids. Germline CDR1 KGHSH, CDR2 LQKENI. CDR3 bases: TGTGCCAGCTCACCGCTAGAGTCGCAAGAGACCCAGTACTTC. Its protein product is CASSPLESQETQYF.

This clonotype has more than one count but fewer than ten. The chain recombines TRBV4-1 with TRBJ2-1; the match to TRBD2 covers 11 bases. Germline V gene lookup returns CDR1 MGHRA and CDR2 YSYEKL. CDR3 length equals 15 residues. Trimming at V came to 1 base and at J to 4 bases, leaving 0 bases not matched to a gene. CDR3 region: CASSQGTSGYNEQFF. In DNA, the CDR3 is TGCGCCAGCAGCCAAGGGACTAGCGGGTACAATGAGCAGTTCTTC.

The chain couples TRBV19 to TRBJ1-2, with 8 positions matching TRBD1. CDR1 is LNHDA, CDR2 SQIVND, per germline (reference sequence). Losses at the gene ends were 5 bases for V and 4 bases for J; bases not matched to a gene: 6. The CDR3 totals 14 residues. CDR3 nucleotide sequence: TGTGCCAGTAGTCCCGGACAGGGAATCTATGGCTACACCTTC. Translating gives CASSPGQGIYGYTF.

This clonotype was observed a handful of times. This chain uses TRBV5-5 with TRBJ1-1; D perhaps matches TRBD1 (5 bases). Trimming took off 2 bases at V and 3 bases at J, with 8 bases between the two ends. The CDR3 covers 13 residues. Germline CDR1 SGHKS, CDR2 YYEKEE (reference sequence). CDR3 region: CASSLWGYTEAFF. CDR3 coding DNA: TGTGCCAGCAGCTTATGGGGGTACACTGAAGCTTTCTTT.

The sample holds many counts of this clonotype. The chain couples TRBV20-1 to TRBJ2-2; D may be TRBD1 (5 bases). This CDR3 is built from 15 residues. Trimming removed 1 base from V and 2 bases from J, with 11 bases in between. Germline V gene sequence: CDR1 DFQATT, CDR2 SNEGSKA (reference sequence). The CDR3, as DNA: TGCAGTGCTAGAGGAGACAGCCACAACACCGGGGAGCTGTTTTTT. This codes for CSARGDSHNTGELFF.

This clonotype was picked up a small number of times. V gene TRBV4-1 combines with J gene TRBJ2-3; tentative D call: TRBD2 (6 bases). Germline V gene sequence: CDR1 MGHRA, CDR2 YSYEKL. The CDR3 sequence is 16 residues long. Trimming cost V 0 bases and J 3 bases, with 13 bases left between them. The CDR3, as DNA: TGCGCCAGCAGCCAAGACCCAGCCGGGGGAACAGATACGCAGTATTTT. Residues: CASSQDPAGGTDTQYF.

The table lists this clonotype with a few counts. This rearrangement joins TRBV7-6 to TRBJ2-5; D is unresolved. In germline, CDR1 is SGHVS, CDR2 FNYEAQ. Trimming shortened V by 5 bases and J by 5 bases, and 15 bases separated the two germline ends. This CDR3 spans 14 amino acids. The chain's CDR3 is CASSPTRSLETQYF. CDR3 bases: TGTGCCAGCAGCCCGACAAGGTCGTTGGAGACCCAGTACTTC.

This clonotype came up a few times. This chain links TRBV5-1 with TRBJ2-1, with TRBD2 matching 9 bases. CDR1 and CDR2 from the germline V gene are SGHRS and YFSETQ. The CDR3 is made up of 15 amino acids. With V trimmed by 0 bases and J by 7 bases, 5 bases remained unmatched. CDR3 DNA sequence: TGCGCCAGCAGCTTGGTTCCTAGCGGGGTGAATGAGCAGTTCTTC. Amino acids: CASSLVPSGVNEQFF.

This CDR3 reads CASSPGKTYGYTF. The CDR3 DNA reads as TGCGCCAGCAGCCCCGGGAAGACCTATGGCTACACCTTC. The V and J genes are TRBV5-1 and TRBJ1-2; D ambiguous. CDR1 is SGHRS and CDR2 is YFSETQ in the germline V gene. The CDR3 has 13 amino acids. V dropped 4 bases and J dropped 4 bases, with 11 bases sitting between them. Based on the CDR3 plus reference TRBV5-1 and TRBJ1-2, the full variable domain is KAGVTQTPRYLIKTRGQQVTLSCSPISGHRSVSWYQQTPGQGLQFLFEYFSETQRNKGNFPGRFSGRQFSNSRSEMNVSTLELGDSALYLCASSPGKTYGYTFGSGTRLTVV.

The genes are TRBV7-2 and TRBJ1-2; D unresolved. With 2 bases removed from V and 6 bases from J, the gap between germline ends came to 16 bases. In germline, CDR1 is SGHTA, CDR2 FQGNSA. The CDR3 is 15 residues long. The CDR3 reads CASSLSQQRRNGYTF. The CDR3 DNA sequence: TGTGCCAGCAGCTTATCTCAACAGAGACGGAATGGCTACACCTTC.

This clonotype was counted at least ten times. This chain links TRBV11-2 with TRBJ1-3; D unresolved. CDR1 and CDR2 from the germline V gene are SGHAT and FQNNGV. This CDR3 contains 13 residues. V shed 5 bases and J shed 0 bases, with 5 bases lying between them. The CDR3 DNA sequence: TGTGCCAGCAGCCCGCTCTCTGGAAACACCATATATTTT. This gives the protein CASSPLSGNTIYF.

The rearrangement links TRBV4-1 to TRBJ2-3, with 9 bases matching TRBD2. Germline CDR1 MGHRA, CDR2 YSYEKL. V was clipped by 7 bases and J by 4 bases; unmatched bases: 6. The CDR3 loop spans 14 amino acids. CDR3 nucleotide sequence: TGCGCCAGCATGGAAGCGGGAGGCCCAGATACGCAGTATTTT. This encodes CASMEAGGPDTQYF.

The chain joins TRBV5-1 to TRBJ2-3; TRBD2 matches 9 bases. CDR3 length: 14 amino acids. Looked up from germline, CDR1 is SGHRS and CDR2 is YFSETQ. V shed 4 bases, J shed 4 bases, and the junction held 4 bases outside the gene matches. The CDR3 is CASSPAGGADTQYF. Written as DNA, the CDR3 is TGCGCCAGCAGCCCCGCGGGAGGGGCAGATACGCAGTATTTT.

The rearrangement joins TRBV4-1 to TRBJ1-2, with D unclear. Trimming took 3 bases from V and 4 from J, leaving 12 bases between them. The CDR3 has 14 residues. Germline assignment: CDR1 MGHRA and CDR2 YSYEKL. CDR3 nucleotide sequence: TGCGCCAGCAGCCAGGCCGGGATTTTCTATGGCTACACCTTC. Its protein product is CASSQAGIFYGYTF.

This clonotype was recorded a few times. The chain employs TRBV9 and TRBJ2-3; 10 positions match TRBD2. V was clipped by 3 bases and J by 4 bases; unmatched bases: 8. Germline assignment: CDR1 SGDLS and CDR2 YYNGEE. There are 16 residues in the CDR3. In DNA form, the CDR3 reads TGTGCCAGCAGCGGACTAACTAGCGGGGTATCAGATACGCAGTATTTT. Amino acid sequence: CASSGLTSGVSDTQYF.